The 9 T cell receptor beta chains reported below all come from one sample, sequenced in a study of T cell responses to AZD1222 COVID-19 vaccine. Libraries were prepared by immunoSEQ multiplex PCR; TCRdb keeps only in-frame clonotypes and omits some of them. The sample yields 110,000 or so clones, roughly 88% seen once. The sample in question was peripheral blood, obtained on day 0 of AZD1222 vaccination. Receptors were obtained from an adult in good health.

The J gene is TRBJ2-5, the V gene TRBV10-3; D call uncertain. The CDR3 has 11 residues. Per the germline V gene, CDR1 is ENHRY and CDR2 is SYGVKD. The ends were cut back, 11 bases at V and 4 bases at J, with 11 bases in the middle. The CDR3 loop reads CASGLGETQYF. CDR3 coding DNA: TGTGCCTCCGGCTTGGGAGAGACCCAGTACTTC.

A few counts support this clone. The V gene is TRBV5-1, the J gene TRBJ2-1, with 9 bases fitting TRBD2. J lost 5 bases, V lost 1 base, and 7 bases had no gene match. The CDR3 sequence is 16 residues long. CDR1 and CDR2 from the germline V gene are SGHRS and YFSETQ. The CDR3 sequence: CASSLRSGGLNNEQFF. In nucleotides, the CDR3 is TGCGCCAGCAGCTTGCGTAGCGGGGGCCTTAACAATGAGCAGTTCTTC.

A single count supports this clone. The chain has TRBV6-1 and TRBJ1-6; no reliable D call. The CDR3 covers 18 residues. CDR1 is MNHNS, CDR2 SASEGT, per germline. V gave up 0 bases and J gave up 4 bases, with 16 bases separating them. CDR3 coding DNA: TGTGCCAGCAGTGAAGCCTTGGGCAGAACCTTTTATAATTCACCCCTCCACTTT. Its protein is CASSEALGRTFYNSPLHF.

The chain links TRBV6-6 to TRBJ1-3, with 7 bases that match TRBD1. J lost 0 bases, V lost 6 bases, and 20 bases had no gene match. From germline, CDR1 is MNHNY and CDR2 SVGAGI (reference sequence). The CDR3 has 20 residues. The CDR3 sequence is CASSRTYRGQRANSGNTIYF. The CDR3 DNA reads TGTGCCAGCAGCCGAACATACAGGGGCCAACGCGCAAACTCTGGAAACACCATATATTTT.

The V gene is TRBV19, the J gene TRBJ2-1, with D tentatively TRBD2 (5 bases). There are 14 residues in the CDR3. Per the germline V gene, CDR1 is LNHDA and CDR2 is SQIVND (reference sequence). Trimming stripped 2 bases from V and 9 bases from J, with 14 bases between. The chain's CDR3 is CASSIPASGGEQFF. The DNA of the CDR3 is TGTGCCAGTAGTATACCGGCTAGTGGAGGTGAGCAGTTCTTC. Full variable domain (remainder filled in from reference TRBV19 and TRBJ2-1): DGGITQSPKYLFRKEGQNVTLSCEQNLNHDAMYWYRQDPGQGLRLIYYSQIVNDFQKGDIAEGYSVSREKKESFPLTVTSAQKNPTAFYLCASSIPASGGEQFFGPGTRLTVL.

This clone was picked up one time. The DNA of the CDR3 is TGTGCCAGTAGTATAGGAGCTAGCGGGGGTGAGCAGTTCTTC. This gives the protein CASSIGASGGEQFF. V usage is TRBV19 and J usage is TRBJ2-1; 10 positions agree with TRBD2. With V trimmed by 1 base and J by 9 bases, 3 bases remained unmatched. Per the germline V gene, CDR1 is LNHDA and CDR2 is SQIVND (reference sequence). The CDR3 is 14 residues long.

This clone appeared once. The rearrangement links TRBV6-1 to TRBJ1-4; D may be TRBD1 (6 bases). CDR3 length: 14 residues. Germline values: CDR1 MNHNS, CDR2 SASEGT. V lost 6 bases, J lost 3 bases, and 11 bases lay in between. The CDR3 DNA reads TGTGCCAGCAGCATACAGGGCCCTAATGAAAAACTGTTTTTT. Residues: CASSIQGPNEKLFF.

V is TRBV13 and J is TRBJ1-1; no clear D. The germline V gene encodes CDR1 PRHDT and CDR2 FYEKMQ (reference sequence). The CDR3 length is 14 residues. Trimming stripped 2 bases from V and 1 base from J, with 8 bases between. The CDR3 nucleotides are TGTGCCAGCAGCTTACTTGGTGAGAACACTGAAGCTTTCTTT. It yields the protein CASSLLGENTEAFF.

This clone was observed a single time. The CDR3 sequence: CASSYTGGNSPLHF. CDR3 in DNA: TGTGCCAGCAGTTATACAGGGGGTAATTCACCCCTCCACTTT. The chain employs TRBV25-1 and TRBJ1-6; the match to TRBD1 covers 8 bases. The CDR3 is 14 amino acids. With V trimmed by 5 bases and J by 6 bases, 3 bases remained unmatched. CDR1 is MGHDK and CDR2 is SYGVNS in the germline V gene.